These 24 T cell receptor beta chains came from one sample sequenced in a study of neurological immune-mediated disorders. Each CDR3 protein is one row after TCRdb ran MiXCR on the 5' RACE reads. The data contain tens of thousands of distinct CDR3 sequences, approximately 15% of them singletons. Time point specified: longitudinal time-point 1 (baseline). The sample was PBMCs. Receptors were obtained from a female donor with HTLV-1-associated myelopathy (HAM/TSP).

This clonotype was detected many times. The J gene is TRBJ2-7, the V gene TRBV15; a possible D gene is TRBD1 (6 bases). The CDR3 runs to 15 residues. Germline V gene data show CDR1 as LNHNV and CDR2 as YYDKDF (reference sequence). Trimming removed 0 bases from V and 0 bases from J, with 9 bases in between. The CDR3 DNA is TGTGCCACCAGCAGAGAAGACAGGAACTCCTACGAGCAGTACTTC. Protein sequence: CATSREDRNSYEQYF. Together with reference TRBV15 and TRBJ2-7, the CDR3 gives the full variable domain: DAMVIQNPRYQVTQFGKPVTLSCSQTLNHNVMYWYQQKSSQAPKLLFHYYDKDFNNEADTPDNFQSRRPNTSFCFLDIRSPGLGDTAMYLCATSREDRNSYEQYFGPGTRLTVT.

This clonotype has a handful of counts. The CDR3 spells CASSLEVAGGNEQFF. The DNA of the CDR3 is TGTGCCAGCAGTTTAGAGGTAGCGGGGGGGAATGAGCAGTTCTTC. V and J are TRBV2 and TRBJ2-1, with TRBD2 matching over 11 bases. Per the germline V gene, CDR1 is SNHLY and CDR2 is FYNNEI. Losses at the gene ends were 5 bases for V and 7 bases for J; bases not matched to a gene: 7. The CDR3 is made up of 15 amino acids.

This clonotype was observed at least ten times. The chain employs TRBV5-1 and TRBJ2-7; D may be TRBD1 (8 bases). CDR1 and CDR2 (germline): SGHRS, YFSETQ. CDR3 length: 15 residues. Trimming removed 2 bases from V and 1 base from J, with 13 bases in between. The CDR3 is CASSLQGEGSYEQYF. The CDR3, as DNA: TGCGCCAGCAGCTTACAGGGGGAGGGATCCTACGAGCAGTACTTC.

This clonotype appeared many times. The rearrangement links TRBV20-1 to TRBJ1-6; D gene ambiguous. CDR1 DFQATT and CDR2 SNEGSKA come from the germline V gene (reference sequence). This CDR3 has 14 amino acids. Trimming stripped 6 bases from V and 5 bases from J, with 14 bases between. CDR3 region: CSAGLDGDNSPLHF. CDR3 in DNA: TGCAGTGCGGGCCTCGACGGAGATAATTCACCCCTCCACTTT.

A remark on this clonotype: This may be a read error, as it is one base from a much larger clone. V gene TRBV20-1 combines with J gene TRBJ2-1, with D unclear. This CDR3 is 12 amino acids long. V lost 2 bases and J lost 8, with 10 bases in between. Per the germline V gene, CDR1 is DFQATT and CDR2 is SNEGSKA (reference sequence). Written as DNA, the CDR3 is TGCAGTGCTAGATACGGAAACCATGAGCAGTTCTTC. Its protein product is CSARYGNHEQFF.

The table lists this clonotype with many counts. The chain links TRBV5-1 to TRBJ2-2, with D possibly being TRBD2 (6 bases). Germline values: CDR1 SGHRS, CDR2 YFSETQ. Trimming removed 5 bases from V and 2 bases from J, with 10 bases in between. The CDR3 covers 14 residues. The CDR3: CASRPGGNTGELFF. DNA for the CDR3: TGCGCCAGCAGGCCCGGGGGTAACACCGGGGAGCTGTTTTTT.

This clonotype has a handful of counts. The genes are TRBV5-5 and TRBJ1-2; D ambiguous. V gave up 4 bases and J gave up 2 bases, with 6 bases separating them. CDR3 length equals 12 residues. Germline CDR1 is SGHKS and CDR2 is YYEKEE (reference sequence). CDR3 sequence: CASSPFNYGYTF. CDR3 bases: TGTGCCAGCAGCCCATTCAACTATGGCTACACCTTC.

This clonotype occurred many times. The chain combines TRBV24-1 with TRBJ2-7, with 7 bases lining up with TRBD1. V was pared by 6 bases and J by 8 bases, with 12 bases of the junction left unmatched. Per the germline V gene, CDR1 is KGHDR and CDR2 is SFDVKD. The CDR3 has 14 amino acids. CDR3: CATSTGTASSKQYF. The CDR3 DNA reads TGTGCCACCAGTACCGGGACAGCCTCCTCCAAGCAGTACTTC.

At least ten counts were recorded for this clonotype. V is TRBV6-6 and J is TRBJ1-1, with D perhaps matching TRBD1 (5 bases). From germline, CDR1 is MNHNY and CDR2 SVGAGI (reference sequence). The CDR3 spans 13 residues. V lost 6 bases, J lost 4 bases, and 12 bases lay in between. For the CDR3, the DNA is TGTGCCAGCAGACATGGGGGGGGCACTGAAGCTTTCTTT. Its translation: CASRHGGGTEAFF.

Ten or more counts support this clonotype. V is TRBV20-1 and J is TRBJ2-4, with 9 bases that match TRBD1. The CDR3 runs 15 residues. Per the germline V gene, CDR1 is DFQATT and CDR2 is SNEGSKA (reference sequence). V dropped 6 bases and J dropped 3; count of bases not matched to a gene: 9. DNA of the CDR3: TGCAGTGCCGGACAGGGGTTGGTTGGCAAAAACATTCAGTACTTC. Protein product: CSAGQGLVGKNIQYF.

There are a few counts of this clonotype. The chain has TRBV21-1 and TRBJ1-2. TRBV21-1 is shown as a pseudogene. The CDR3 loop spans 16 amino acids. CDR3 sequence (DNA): TGTGCCAGCAGCCAACTATCCAGGACGGCCTCTATTGGCTACACCTTC. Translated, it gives CASSQLSRTASIGYTF.

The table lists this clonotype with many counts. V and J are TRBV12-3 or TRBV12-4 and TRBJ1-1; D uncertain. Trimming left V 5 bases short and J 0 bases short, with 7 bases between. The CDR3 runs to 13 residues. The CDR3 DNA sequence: TGTGCCAGCAGTACTACACTGAACACTGAAGCTTTCTTT. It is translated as CASSTTLNTEAFF.

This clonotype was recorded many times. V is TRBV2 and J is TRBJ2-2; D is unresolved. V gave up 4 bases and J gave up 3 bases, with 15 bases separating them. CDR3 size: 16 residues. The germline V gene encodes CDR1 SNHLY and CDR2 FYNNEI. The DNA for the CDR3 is TGTGCCAGCAGTGGATTTAGGGTTGGTGACACCGGGGAGCTGTTTTTT. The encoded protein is CASSGFRVGDTGELFF.

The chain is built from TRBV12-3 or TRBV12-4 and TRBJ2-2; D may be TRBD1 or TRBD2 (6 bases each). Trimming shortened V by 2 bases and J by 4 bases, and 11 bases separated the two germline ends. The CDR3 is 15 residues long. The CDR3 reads CASSLRGAVTGELFF. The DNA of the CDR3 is TGTGCCAGCAGTTTAAGGGGGGCAGTCACCGGGGAGCTGTTTTTT.

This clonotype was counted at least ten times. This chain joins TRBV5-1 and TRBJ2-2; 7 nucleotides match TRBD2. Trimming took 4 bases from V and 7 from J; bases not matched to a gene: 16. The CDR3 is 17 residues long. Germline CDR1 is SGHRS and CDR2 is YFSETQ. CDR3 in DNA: TGCGCCAGCAGCCTTTCGGGGGGTGCTTACACCTTCGGGGAGCTGTTTTTT. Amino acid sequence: CASSLSGGAYTFGELFF.

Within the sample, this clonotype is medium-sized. The CDR3 DNA reads TGTGCCAGCAGTTTCGGGACAAGCAATCAGCCCCAGCATTTT. Translating gives CASSFGTSNQPQHF. This chain uses TRBV12-3 or TRBV12-4 with TRBJ1-5, with D perhaps TRBD1 (6 bases). The ends were cut back, 3 bases at V and 1 base at J, with 7 bases in the middle. The CDR3 spans 14 residues.

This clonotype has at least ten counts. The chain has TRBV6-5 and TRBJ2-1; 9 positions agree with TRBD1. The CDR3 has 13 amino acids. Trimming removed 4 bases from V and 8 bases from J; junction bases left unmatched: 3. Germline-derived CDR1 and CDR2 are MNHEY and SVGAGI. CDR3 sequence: CASSFTGGDEQFF. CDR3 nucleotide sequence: TGTGCCAGCAGTTTTACAGGGGGCGATGAGCAGTTCTTC.

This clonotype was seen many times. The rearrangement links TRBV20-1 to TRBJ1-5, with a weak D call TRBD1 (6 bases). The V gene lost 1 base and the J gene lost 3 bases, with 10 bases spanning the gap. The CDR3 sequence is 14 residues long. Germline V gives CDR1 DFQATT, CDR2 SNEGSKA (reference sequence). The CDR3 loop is CSARGGAPNQPQHF. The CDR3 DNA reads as TGCAGTGCTAGAGGGGGGGCACCCAATCAGCCCCAGCATTTT.

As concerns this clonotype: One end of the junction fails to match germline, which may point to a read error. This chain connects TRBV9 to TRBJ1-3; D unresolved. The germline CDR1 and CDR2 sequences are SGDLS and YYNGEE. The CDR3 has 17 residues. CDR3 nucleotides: TGTTCCAGCAGCGTAGCGGGCGCGACTTACTCTGGAAACACCATATATTTT. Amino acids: CSSSVAGATYSGNTIYF.

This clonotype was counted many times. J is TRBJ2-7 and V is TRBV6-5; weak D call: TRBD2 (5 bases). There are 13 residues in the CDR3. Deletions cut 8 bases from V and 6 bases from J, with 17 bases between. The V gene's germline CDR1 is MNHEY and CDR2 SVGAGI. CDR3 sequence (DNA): TGTGCCAGCCAAGTCTCGAGGGCGGGCGAGCAGTACTTC. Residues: CASQVSRAGEQYF.

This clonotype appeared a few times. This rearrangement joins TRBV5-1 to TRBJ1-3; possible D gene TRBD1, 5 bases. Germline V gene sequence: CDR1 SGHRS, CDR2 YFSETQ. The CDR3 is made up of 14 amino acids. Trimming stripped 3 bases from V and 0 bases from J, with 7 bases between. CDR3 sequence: CASSWDGSGNTIYF. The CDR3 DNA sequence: TGCGCCAGCAGCTGGGACGGCTCTGGAAACACCATATATTTT.

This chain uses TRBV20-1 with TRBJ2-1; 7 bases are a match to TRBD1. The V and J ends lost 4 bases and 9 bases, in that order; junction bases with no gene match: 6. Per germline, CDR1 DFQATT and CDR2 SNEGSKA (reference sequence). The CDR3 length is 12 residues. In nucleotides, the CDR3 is TGCAGTGCTAACAGGGGAGTGGGTGAGCAGTTCTTC. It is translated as CSANRGVGEQFF.

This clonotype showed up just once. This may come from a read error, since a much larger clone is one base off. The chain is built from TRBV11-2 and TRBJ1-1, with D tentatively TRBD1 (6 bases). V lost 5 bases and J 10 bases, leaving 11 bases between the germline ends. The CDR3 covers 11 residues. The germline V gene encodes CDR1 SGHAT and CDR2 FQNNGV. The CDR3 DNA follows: TGTGCCAGCAGCGTGGGACATGGAGCTTTCTTT. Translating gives CASSVGHGAFF.

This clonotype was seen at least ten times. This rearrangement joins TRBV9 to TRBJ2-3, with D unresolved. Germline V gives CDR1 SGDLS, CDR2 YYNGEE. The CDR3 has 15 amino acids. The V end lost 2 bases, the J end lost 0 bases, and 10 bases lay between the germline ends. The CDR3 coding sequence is TGTGCCAGCAGCGTGCCCCTTCTTAGCACAGATACGCAGTATTTT. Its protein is CASSVPLLSTDTQYF.